The T cell receptor (beta chain) under discussion was sequenced for a study of CD8+CD57+ T cells in acquired aplastic anemia. Background on the study: Sorted CD4+ and CD8+ cells yielded roughly 3 ug of DNA on average.

TCR beta VDJ combinations and CDR3 sequences were profiled from genomic DNA. MiXCR, applied by TCRdb to the reads, yields one record per CDR3 protein. The sample contains 95,000 to 150,000 distinct CDR3 sequences, 55% to 70% of which appear only once. By flow cytometry, patients selected for sequencing had shown an expansion of CD8+CD57+ cells. By the time of blood sampling, patients had still received no therapy. Ten or more counts support this clonotype. Its antigen is not identified. Trimming stripped 0 bases from V and 6 bases from J, with 18 bases between. The CDR3 is made up of 16 amino acids. From germline, CDR1 is SGDLS and CDR2 YYNGEE. Study-level points and caveats: Almost 30 CD8+ CDR3 sequences occurred in both the patients and the controls.

The clonotype comes from a human donor with aplastic anemia. The sequenced sample was sorted CD4+, CD8+, or CD8+CD57+ T cells (not recorded which) from PBMCs. The chain couples TRBV9 to TRBJ2-5, with D tentatively TRBD1 (5 bases). The CDR3 sequence: CASSVGLYGAAKTQYF. The CDR3 DNA reads as TGTGCCAGCAGCGTAGGTCTTTATGGGGCGGCAAAGACCCAGTACTTC.